Presented here are 27 T cell receptor beta chains from one specimen sequenced in a study of graft-versus-host responses after intestinal transplantation. Profiled with immunoSEQ multiplex PCR; TCRdb holds only in-frame clones, not every one. The profile shows approximately 100,000 clones, about 84% of them singletons. Specimen: PBMCs, collected 255 days after intestinal transplant. These receptors were taken from a human patient who received an intestinal transplant, so some T cells may come from the graft donor.

This clone was detected a few times. The V call is TRBV29-1, the J call TRBJ2-2; D tentatively fits TRBD1 or TRBD2 (5 bases each). The germline CDR1 and CDR2 sequences are SQVTM and ANQGSEA. V lost 7 bases and J 8 bases, leaving 14 bases between the germline ends. The CDR3 length is 12 residues. The CDR3: CSALQDSGELFF. CDR3 sequence (DNA): TGCAGCGCCCTACAGGACTCGGGGGAGCTGTTTTTT.

J is TRBJ2-1 and V is TRBV21-1; the D call in the table, TRBD1, was not verified against the DNA. TRBV21-1 is reported as a pseudogene. The CDR3 is 15 residues long. The CDR3 protein is CASSRTGGSYNEQFF. CDR3 bases: TGTGCCAGCAGTAGGACAGGGGGCTCCTACAATGAGCAGTTCTTC.

The CDR3 here is CASSSETGPATEAFF. Here the CDR3 DNA reads TGTGCCAGCAGTAGCGAGACAGGCCCGGCCACTGAAGCTTTCTTT. The chain carries TRBV27 and TRBJ1-1; maybe TRBD1 (6 bases). Per the germline V gene, CDR1 is MNHEY and CDR2 is SMNVEV (reference sequence). The V end lost 5 bases, the J end lost 4 bases, and 17 bases lay between the germline ends. This CDR3 contains 15 residues.

V is TRBV6-5 and J is TRBJ2-3; D gene unclear. Germline lookup yields CDR1 MNHEY and CDR2 SVGAGI. The CDR3 covers 13 residues. V was clipped by 2 bases and J by 1 base, with 4 bases between them. The CDR3 reads CASSYQGTDTQYF. The DNA for the CDR3 is TGTGCCAGCAGTTACCAGGGCACAGATACGCAGTATTTT.

The count of this clone is one. The gene calls are TRBV7-3 and TRBJ2-2; maybe TRBD1 (6 bases). This CDR3 is built from 16 residues. Trimming cost V 7 bases and J 0 bases, with 15 bases left between them. Germline assignment: CDR1 SGHTA and CDR2 FQGTGA. The CDR3 loop is CASTLGTPTNTGELFF. The CDR3 nucleotides read TGTGCCAGCACCTTGGGGACACCTACGAACACCGGGGAGCTGTTTTTT. The full variable domain, its missing parts supplied by reference TRBV7-3 and TRBJ2-2, is GAGVSQTPSNKVTEKGKYVELRCDPISGHTALYWYRQSLGQGPEFLIYFQGTGAADDSGLPNDRFFAVRPEGSVSTLKIQRTERGDSAVYLCASTLGTPTNTGELFFGEGSRLTVL.

The chain uses TRBV9 and TRBJ1-3, with D unresolved. The CDR3 is made up of 13 amino acids. Per the germline V gene, CDR1 is SGDLS and CDR2 is YYNGEE. V dropped 2 bases and J dropped 1 base, with 4 bases sitting between them. The CDR3 reads CASSVNSGNTIYF. Written as DNA, the CDR3 is TGTGCCAGCAGCGTCAATTCTGGAAACACCATATATTTT. The full variable domain, its missing parts supplied by reference TRBV9 and TRBJ1-3, is DSGVTQTPKHLITATGQRVTLRCSPRSGDLSVYWYQQSLDQGLQFLIQYYNGEERAKGNILERFSAQQFPDLHSELNLSSLELGDSALYFCASSVNSGNTIYFGEGSWLTVV.

The rearrangement links TRBV6-1 to TRBJ1-1; TRBD1 might be the D (5 bases). CDR1 and CDR2 from the germline V gene are MNHNS and SASEGT. This CDR3 contains 11 residues. V was shortened by 11 bases and J by 4 bases, with 11 bases between the two germline ends. The CDR3 DNA follows: TGTGCCGGCCAGGGTCGCACTGAAGCTTTCTTT. This gives the protein CAGQGRTEAFF.

V usage is TRBV28 and J usage is TRBJ1-5; possibly TRBD1 for D (5 bases). The germline V gene encodes CDR1 MDHEN and CDR2 SYDVKM. The CDR3 loop spans 16 amino acids. Trimming pared 4 bases from V and 0 bases from J, leaving 13 bases between. CDR3 region: CASSSLARVSNQPQHF. CDR3 DNA: TGTGCCAGCAGTTCCCTTGCCAGGGTTAGCAATCAGCCCCAGCATTTT.

This chain links TRBV28 with TRBJ2-1; D remains ambiguous. CDR3 length equals 16 residues. The germline V gene encodes CDR1 MDHEN and CDR2 SYDVKM. V lost 4 bases and J 0 bases, leaving 13 bases between the germline ends. The DNA for the CDR3 is TGTGCCAGCAGTTCTCGGACCTTTGGCTCCTACAATGAGCAGTTCTTC. It encodes CASSSRTFGSYNEQFF.

The chain is built from TRBV7-9 and TRBJ2-2, with 10 bases matching TRBD1. The CDR3 totals 16 residues. Germline lookup yields CDR1 SEHNR and CDR2 FQNEAQ (reference sequence). With 7 bases clipped from V and 7 bases from J, the junction kept 12 bases outside the gene matches. The chain's CDR3 is CASIEQGGQGNGELFF. CDR3 bases: TGTGCCAGCATCGAACAAGGGGGACAGGGGAACGGGGAGCTGTTTTTT.

CDR3 sequence reads: CASSLDRYGYTF. The CDR3 region has the DNA TGTGCCAGCAGCTTGGACAGGTATGGCTACACCTTC. The chain employs TRBV7-4 and TRBJ1-2; 7 nucleotides match TRBD1. V shed 3 bases, J shed 5 bases, and the junction held 0 bases outside the gene matches. This CDR3 is 12 amino acids long. Germline CDR1 reads SGHVT; CDR2 reads SQSDAQ.

This chain links TRBV7-6 with TRBJ1-2, with unresolved D. CDR3 length equals 13 residues. The ends were cut back, 0 bases at V and 8 bases at J, with 10 bases in the middle. Germline CDR1 SGHVS, CDR2 FNYEAQ. CDR3: CASSLAAGNGYTF. CDR3 DNA sequence: TGTGCCAGCAGCTTAGCGGCGGGGAACGGCTACACCTTC. Full variable domain (outside the CDR3, taken from reference TRBV7-6 and TRBJ1-2): GAGVSQSPRYKVTKRGQDVALRCDPISGHVSLYWYRQALGQGPEFLTYFNYEAQQDKSGLPNDRFSAERPEGSISTLTIQRTEQRDSAMYRCASSLAAGNGYTFGSGTRLTVV.

A single count supports this clone. The rearrangement links TRBV5-1 to TRBJ2-4; no clear D. CDR3 length equals 15 residues. Germline lookup yields CDR1 SGHRS and CDR2 YFSETQ. The V gene lost 1 base and the J gene lost 1 base, with 9 bases spanning the gap. The CDR3 DNA follows: TGCGCCAGCAGCTTGATGGGCCTGGCCAAAAACATTCAGTACTTC. It yields the protein CASSLMGLAKNIQYF.

The rearrangement joins TRBV11-2 to TRBJ2-5, with D possibly being TRBD1 (6 bases). Looked up from germline, CDR1 is SGHAT and CDR2 is FQNNGV. V dropped 0 bases and J dropped 0 bases, with 14 bases sitting between them. CDR3 length: 17 amino acids. Here the CDR3 DNA reads TGTGCCAGCAGCTTAGAGCTAGTTGGACAGTACCAAGAGACCCAGTACTTC. As protein: CASSLELVGQYQETQYF.

By proportion, this clone is medium-sized. The chain joins TRBV6-1 to TRBJ1-3; a weak D match, TRBD1 (6 bases). The CDR3 consists of 13 residues. Germline V gives CDR1 MNHNS, CDR2 SASEGT. V was trimmed by 7 bases and J by 2 bases, leaving 9 bases between them. CDR3 DNA sequence: TGTGCCAGCATGAGGGGGGCTGGAAACACCATATATTTT. Protein: CASMRGAGNTIYF.

This chain uses TRBV27 with TRBJ1-2, with 7 bases that match TRBD1. Germline V CDR1 and CDR2: MNHEY, SMNVEV (reference sequence). This CDR3 spans 14 amino acids. V was pared by 6 bases and J by 4 bases, with 8 bases of the junction left unmatched. DNA for the CDR3: TGTGCCAGCAGCTACCGACAGGGTGGCTATGGCTACACCTTC. Translating gives CASSYRQGGYGYTF.

The genes are TRBV21-1 and TRBJ2-7. TRBV21-1 represents a pseudogene. This CDR3 has 16 residues. CDR3 nucleotides: TGTGCCAGCACTCCTAAGGAGGCAGGGAGAGGCTACGAGCAGTACTTC. The encoded protein is CASTPKEAGRGYEQYF.

The rearrangement links TRBV18 to TRBJ2-1, with 8 bases lining up with TRBD1. The CDR3 loop spans 15 amino acids. With V trimmed by 4 bases and J by 3 bases, 5 bases remained unmatched. Germline loops: CDR1 KGHSH, CDR2 LQKENI. The CDR3 is CASSRTTGDYNEQFF. The CDR3 DNA sequence: TGTGCCAGCTCACGTACGACAGGGGACTACAATGAGCAGTTCTTC.

The chain has TRBV5-1 and TRBJ1-2, with 9 bases fitting TRBD1. The junction had 17 bases not matched to a gene; V was cut back by 5 bases and J by 6 bases. Germline V gene data show CDR1 as SGHRS and CDR2 as YFSETQ. The CDR3 is 17 residues long. The CDR3 loop is CASSSVRARDRADGYTF. In DNA, the CDR3 is TGCGCCAGCAGTTCCGTCAGGGCCCGGGACAGGGCCGATGGCTACACCTTC.

The genes are TRBV7-2 and TRBJ1-5; possible D gene TRBD1, 5 bases. The V end lost 1 base, the J end lost 5 bases, and 12 bases lay between the germline ends. This CDR3 is 15 amino acids long. CDR1 and CDR2 from the germline V gene are SGHTA and FQGNSA. CDR3: CASSLGGRTDQPQHF. For the CDR3, the DNA is TGTGCCAGCAGCTTAGGGGGCAGGACCGATCAGCCCCAGCATTTT.

The chain links TRBV27 to TRBJ2-7, with 8 nucleotides matching TRBD1. CDR3 size: 14 residues. V was clipped by 2 bases and J by 5 bases; unmatched bases: 5. Germline CDR1 is MNHEY and CDR2 is SMNVEV (reference sequence). CDR3 nucleotides: TGTGCCAGCAGTTTACAGACAGGGGTCGACGAGCAGTACTTC. It is translated as CASSLQTGVDEQYF.

J is TRBJ2-5 and V is TRBV5-4; a weak D match, TRBD1 (5 bases). This CDR3 spans 15 amino acids. The V and J ends lost 2 bases and 2 bases respectively, with 13 bases between them. Per the germline V gene, CDR1 is SGHNT and CDR2 is YYREEE (reference sequence). The CDR3 protein is CASSFSFRVQETQYF. DNA for the CDR3: TGTGCCAGCAGCTTTAGCTTCAGGGTACAAGAGACCCAGTACTTC. The full variable domain, its missing parts supplied by reference TRBV5-4 and TRBJ2-5, is ETGVTQSPTHLIKTRGQQVTLRCSSQSGHNTVSWYQQALGQGPQFIFQYYREEENGRGNFPPRFSGLQFPNYSSELNVNALELDDSALYLCASSFSFRVQETQYFGPGTRLLVL.

Here the CDR3 reads CASSYTRGAGEQFF. The CDR3 DNA reads as TGTGCCAGCAGTTACACCCGGGGGGCAGGGGAGCAGTTCTTC. This chain connects TRBV6-5 to TRBJ2-1; TRBD2 might be the D (7 bases). V was shortened by 2 bases and J by 10 bases, with 15 bases between the two germline ends. This CDR3 contains 14 residues. The germline V gene encodes CDR1 MNHEY and CDR2 SVGAGI.

This clone was observed a single time. V usage is TRBV9 and J usage is TRBJ1-1; maybe TRBD1 (5 bases). This CDR3 comprises 14 residues. Trimming took off 3 bases at V and 5 bases at J, with 14 bases between the two ends. From germline, CDR1 is SGDLS and CDR2 YYNGEE. This CDR3 reads CASSADEGITEAFF. CDR3 nucleotides: TGTGCCAGCAGCGCCGACGAGGGGATAACTGAAGCTTTCTTT.

This rearrangement joins TRBV25-1 to TRBJ1-6, with 7 bases fitting TRBD1. J lost 5 bases, V lost 8 bases, and 12 bases had no gene match. Germline V gene sequence: CDR1 MGHDK, CDR2 SYGVNS. This CDR3 has 16 residues. The CDR3 coding sequence is TGTGCCAGCCCCATCTCGGGACAGATTCATAATTCACCCCTCCACTTT. Protein sequence: CASPISGQIHNSPLHF.

This clone has only a few counts. The chain combines TRBV7-9 with TRBJ1-1; 7 bases map to TRBD1. This CDR3 spans 13 amino acids. After removal of 4 bases from V and 11 bases from J, the junction contained 10 bases not matched to a gene. Germline loops: CDR1 SEHNR, CDR2 FQNEAQ (reference sequence). CDR3 DNA sequence: TGTGCCAGCAGCTCCGACAGGGAAAGGGTGGCTTTCTTT. Translated, it gives CASSSDRERVAFF.

This clone has just a few counts. The CDR3 DNA follows: TGTGCCATCCTCCCCGGGACAGGGGATGGCTACACCTTC. Its protein product is CAILPGTGDGYTF. The J gene is TRBJ1-2, the V gene TRBV10-3; TRBD1 aligns across 10 bases. This CDR3 comprises 13 residues. The V and J ends lost 8 bases and 6 bases, in that order; junction bases with no gene match: 6. Per germline, CDR1 ENHRY and CDR2 SYGVKD.